The 18 T cell receptor gamma chains presented below share a single source sample, sequenced in a study of Vδ1+ human thymocytes. Study-level findings and limits: Thymic TRG and TRD repertoires appeared highly polyclonal.

These receptors' antigens are unknown. Sequences come from RNA converted to cDNA by reverse transcription. The CDR3 regions were amplified by multiplex PCR from V-gene primers to a constant-region primer. TCRdb used CATT to re-call clones from the multiplex PCR reads. This table holds roughly 30,000 gamma-chain clones, around 18% found once. Sequencing used Vdelta1+ gamma-delta thymocytes from the thymus. Stated subset: FACS-sorted CD3+ TCRalphabeta- TCRVdelta1+ TCRVdelta2- thymocytes. The receptors shown here come from a boy under three years old who had congenital heart surgery.

This clone showed up just a few times. Within the sample, other DNA sequences also encode this same CDR3. This chain joins TRGV8 and TRGJ1 or TRGJ2. CDR1 is VENAVY and CDR2 is YDSYNSRV in the germline V gene. The CDR3 sequence is 13 residues long. V was pared by 0 bases and J by 7 bases, with 6 bases of the junction left unmatched. The CDR3 loop is CATWDRRGYKKLF. CDR3 sequence (DNA): TGTGCCACCTGGGATAGGCGGGGATATAAGAAACTCTTT.

The gene calls are TRGV9 and TRGJ1 or TRGJ2. CDR1 GITISATS and CDR2 ISYDGTV come from the germline V gene (reference sequence). The V and J ends lost 0 bases and 8 bases, in that order; junction bases with no gene match: 13. This CDR3 region has 15 residues. The CDR3 DNA reads as TGTGCCTTGTGGGAGGTGCTCGAATGGAGGAATAAGAAACTCTTT. Its protein product is CALWEVLEWRNKKLF.

In its sample, this clone was seen a few times. Other DNA sequences within the sample encode an identical CDR3. The gene calls are TRGV2 and TRGJ1 or TRGJ2. The CDR3 runs to 13 residues. V shed 1 base and J 6 bases; nucleotides not matched to a gene: 6. The germline gives CDR1 EGSNGY, CDR2 YDSYNSKV. CDR3 region: CATWDGLGYKKLF. CDR3 DNA: TGTGCCACCTGGGACGGACTAGGTTATAAGAAACTCTTT.

Points on this clone: Other nucleotide sequences in the sample specify the same CDR3. This chain links TRGV9 with TRGJP1. From germline, CDR1 is GITISATS and CDR2 ISYDGTV (reference sequence). The CDR3 runs 15 residues. V shed 0 bases and J 2 bases; nucleotides not matched to a gene: 3. In nucleotides, the CDR3 is TGTGCCTTGTGGGAGGTGGGCACCACTGGTTGGTTCAAGATATTT. Encoded protein: CALWEVGTTGWFKIF.

In the case of this clone: This sample also contains other DNA sequences that code for the same CDR3. This sequence joins TRGV5 and TRGJ1 or TRGJ2. This CDR3 comprises 15 residues. With 0 bases clipped from V and 1 base from J, the junction kept 6 bases outside the gene matches. CDR1 and CDR2 from the germline V gene are VINAFY and YDVSNSKD. The CDR3 coding sequence is TGTGCCACCTGGGACAGGCCCGTAAATTATTATAAGAAACTCTTT. Translation gives CATWDRPVNYYKKLF.

This clone has a handful of counts. V and J are TRGV9 and TRGJ1 or TRGJ2. After removal of 5 bases from V and 9 bases from J, the junction contained 10 bases not matched to a gene. CDR3 length: 12 residues. Germline lookup yields CDR1 GITISATS and CDR2 ISYDGTV (reference sequence). The CDR3 DNA follows: TGTGCCTTGTGGGCTTCATGCTTTAAGAAACTCTTT. It encodes CALWASCFKKLF.

This clone was detected only a few times. The chain recombines TRGV2 with TRGJ1 or TRGJ2. CDR3 length: 14 residues. Trimming at V came to 5 bases and at J to 11 bases, leaving 18 bases not matched to a gene. The germline V gene has CDR1 EGSNGY and CDR2 YDSYNSKV. The CDR3 region has the DNA TGTGCCACCTGGGGCCCAGGTAATTATTGGGAGAAACTCTTT. Its translation is CATWGPGNYWEKLF.

This chain uses TRGV5 with TRGJ1 or TRGJ2. Trimming cost V 0 bases and J 6 bases; bases outside gene matches: 8. Germline V gene lookup returns CDR1 VINAFY and CDR2 YDVSNSKD. This CDR3 contains 14 residues. The CDR3 sequence is CATWDRPRGYKKLF. CDR3 sequence (DNA): TGTGCCACCTGGGACAGGCCTCGGGGTTATAAGAAACTCTTT.

This clone was found a few times. A much larger clone differs by one base, so this may be a read error. The sample carries other DNA sequences with the same CDR3. V usage is TRGV4 and J usage is TRGJ1 or TRGJ2. Germline loops: CDR1 EGSTGY, CDR2 YDSYTSSV. This CDR3 is built from 12 residues. J gave up 6 bases and V 0 bases, and 2 bases lay outside the gene matches. DNA of the CDR3: TGTGCCACCTGGGATGGGTCTTATAAGAAACTCTTT. It translates to CATWDGSYKKLF.

This clone was seen more than once but under ten times. The gene calls are TRGV8 and TRGJ1 or TRGJ2. Germline trimming cut 0 bases from V and 9 bases from J; bases unmatched to any gene: 5. Germline values: CDR1 VENAVY, CDR2 YDSYNSRV. CDR3 size: 12 residues. CDR3 sequence: CATWDRPSKKLF. CDR3 nucleotide sequence: TGTGCCACCTGGGATAGGCCGAGTAAGAAACTCTTT.

This clone was detected a few times. The genes are TRGV5 and TRGJ1 or TRGJ2. The trim removed 0 bases at V and 11 bases at J, leaving 7 bases unmatched. This CDR3 is 12 amino acids long. The germline V gene has CDR1 VINAFY and CDR2 YDVSNSKD. CDR3: CATWDRRVEKLF. For the CDR3, the DNA is TGTGCCACCTGGGACAGGAGGGTCGAGAAACTCTTT.

This clone has more than one count but fewer than ten. This rearrangement joins TRGV9 to TRGJ1 or TRGJ2. CDR3 length equals 12 residues. From germline, CDR1 is GITISATS and CDR2 ISYDGTV (reference sequence). Germline trimming cut 3 bases from V and 12 bases from J; bases unmatched to any gene: 11. The chain's CDR3 is CALWETPLWKLF. The CDR3 region has the DNA TGTGCCTTGTGGGAGACCCCACTCTGGAAACTCTTT.

This chain links TRGV4 with TRGJ1 or TRGJ2. The CDR3 runs to 12 residues. The germline V gene has CDR1 EGSTGY and CDR2 YDSYTSSV. The J segment lost 5 bases and the V segment lost 4 bases, leaving 5 bases of the junction unmatched. The CDR3 nucleotides are TGTGCCACCTGGGAGCAAGATTATAAGAAACTCTTT. It translates to CATWEQDYKKLF.

The J gene is TRGJP2, the V gene TRGV9. The CDR3 runs 12 residues. The V and J ends lost 0 bases and 12 bases, in that order; junction bases with no gene match: 4. CDR1 and CDR2 (germline): GITISATS, ISYDGTV (reference sequence). This CDR3 is CALWEVQGIKTF. For the CDR3, the DNA is TGTGCCTTGTGGGAGGTGCAAGGGATCAAGACGTTT.

V usage is TRGV5 and J usage is TRGJ1 or TRGJ2. Per the germline V gene, CDR1 is VINAFY and CDR2 is YDVSNSKD. The CDR3 loop spans 14 amino acids. The V segment lost 0 bases and the J segment 3 bases; nucleotides outside the gene matches: 5. The DNA of the CDR3 is TGTGCCACCTGGGACAGGCACGGTTATTATAAGAAACTCTTT. It yields the protein CATWDRHGYYKKLF.

As for this clone: Other DNA sequences in the sample encode the same CDR3. The chain carries TRGV9 and TRGJ1 or TRGJ2. After removal of 1 base from V and 12 bases from J, the junction contained 6 bases not matched to a gene. The CDR3 is 11 residues long. Germline CDR1 GITISATS, CDR2 ISYDGTV (reference sequence). The CDR3 loop reads CALWEVRGKLF. CDR3 in DNA: TGTGCCTTGTGGGAGGTTAGGGGGAAACTCTTT.

A few counts support this clone. Mismatch with germline at one junction end may stem from a read error. The rearrangement links TRGV2 to TRGJ1 or TRGJ2. Per the germline V gene, CDR1 is EGSNGY and CDR2 is YDSYNSKV. This CDR3 is 13 amino acids long. CDR3: CTTWDGRCYKKLF. The CDR3 coding sequence is TGTACCACCTGGGACGGGCGCTGTTATAAGAAACTCTTT.

The chain has TRGV4 and TRGJ1 or TRGJ2. The germline gives CDR1 EGSTGY, CDR2 YDSYTSSV. This CDR3 has 14 residues. V dropped 6 bases and J dropped 6; count of bases not matched to a gene: 14. CDR3 in amino acids: CATWPEGIIYKKLF. The CDR3 DNA is TGTGCCACCTGGCCAGAGGGAATTATTTATAAGAAACTCTTT.